These T cell receptor beta chains were read from a single sample in a study of beta chain features in type 1 diabetes. Profiled with immunoSEQ multiplex PCR; TCRdb holds only in-frame clones, not every one. Among around 430,000 clones listed, roughly 30% were seen once. Material for sequencing was naive CD4+ T cells from blood. These TCRs come from a man between 18 and 29 years old in good health. The CDR3 runs from the conserved cysteine through the conserved F or W. Each record gives: J gene, V gene, clone size, D gene, CDR3 protein, CDR3 DNA. The D gene is left open where the match is weak. Size values are once, few and many counts, or a class for expanded clones, and some rows have none.

j_gene: TRBJ2-2; v_gene: TRBV29-1; abundance: .; d_gene: .; CDR3aa: CSVVILGLAGELFF; CDR3nt: TGCAGCGTTGTCATTTTGGGGCTTGCCGGGGAGCTGTTTTTT
j_gene: TRBJ2-5; v_gene: TRBV18; abundance: .; d_gene: .; CDR3aa: CASSRPWGRQETQYF; CDR3nt: TGTGCCAGCTCACGCCCTTGGGGAAGACAAGAGACCCAGTACTTC
j_gene: TRBJ2-5; v_gene: TRBV6-6; abundance: .; d_gene: .; CDR3aa: CASSPGRAQETQYF; CDR3nt: TGTGCCAGCAGCCCCGGACGGGCACAAGAGACCCAGTACTTC
j_gene: TRBJ2-1; v_gene: TRBV25-1; abundance: .; d_gene: .; CDR3aa: CAAMGPAKEQFF; CDR3nt: TGTGCCGCAATGGGGCCTGCGAAGGAGCAGTTCTTC
j_gene: TRBJ2-5; v_gene: TRBV4-3; abundance: few; d_gene: .; CDR3aa: CASSQGPGTQYF; CDR3nt: TGCGCCAGCAGCCAAGGGCCCGGGACCCAGTACTTC
j_gene: TRBJ2-7; v_gene: TRBV19; abundance: few; d_gene: TRBD2; CDR3aa: CASSSSGRAHEQYF; CDR3nt: TGTGCCAGTAGCTCTAGCGGGAGGGCACACGAGCAGTACTTC
j_gene: TRBJ2-7; v_gene: TRBV7-2; abundance: .; d_gene: TRBD1; CDR3aa: CASSPDRGSTYEQYF; CDR3nt: TGTGCCAGCAGCCCCGACAGGGGCTCTACCTACGAGCAGTACTTC
j_gene: TRBJ2-5; v_gene: TRBV5-4; abundance: few; d_gene: TRBD1; CDR3aa: CASSLGSQGDLQYF; CDR3nt: TGTGCCAGCAGCCTTGGATCACAGGGGGACCTCCAGTACTTC
j_gene: TRBJ2-3; v_gene: TRBV18; abundance: .; d_gene: .; CDR3aa: CASSPEGLTDTQYF; CDR3nt: TGTGCCAGCTCACCAGAGGGACTCACAGATACGCAGTATTTT
j_gene: TRBJ1-1; v_gene: TRBV10-3; abundance: .; d_gene: TRBD1; CDR3aa: CAISELEQGGTEAFF; CDR3nt: TGTGCCATCAGTGAGCTTGAACAGGGGGGCACTGAAGCTTTCTTT
j_gene: TRBJ2-1; v_gene: TRBV5-1; abundance: .; d_gene: TRBD2; CDR3aa: CASSLASGSNYEQFF; CDR3nt: TGCGCCAGCAGCTTGGCTAGCGGGAGTAACTATGAGCAGTTCTTC
j_gene: TRBJ2-1; v_gene: TRBV25-1; abundance: .; d_gene: TRBD1; CDR3aa: CASSERQGAYNEQFF; CDR3nt: TGTGCCAGCAGTGAACGGCAGGGGGCGTACAATGAGCAGTTCTTC
j_gene: TRBJ2-7; v_gene: TRBV25-1; abundance: once; d_gene: .; CDR3aa: CASSESDRAFYEQYF; CDR3nt: TGTGCCAGCAGTGAATCGGACAGAGCATTCTACGAGCAATACTTC
j_gene: TRBJ2-1; v_gene: TRBV30; abundance: .; d_gene: .; CDR3aa: CAWSVKRDNEQFF; CDR3nt: TGTGCCTGGAGTGTAAAGCGGGACAATGAGCAGTTCTTC
j_gene: TRBJ2-5; v_gene: TRBV4-2; abundance: .; d_gene: .; CDR3aa: CASSQDPGLLQETQYF; CDR3nt: TGTGCCAGCAGCCAAGATCCAGGGCTGCTACAAGAGACCCAGTACTTC
j_gene: TRBJ2-5; v_gene: TRBV7-3; abundance: .; d_gene: TRBD2; CDR3aa: CASSFSGLSQETQYF; CDR3nt: TGTGCCAGCAGCTTTAGCGGGCTCTCCCAAGAGACCCAGTACTTC
j_gene: TRBJ1-1; v_gene: TRBV30; abundance: few; d_gene: .; CDR3aa: CAWRRFTYLNTEAFF; CDR3nt: TGTGCCTGGAGGAGATTCACGTATCTGAACACTGAAGCTTTCTTT
j_gene: TRBJ1-4; v_gene: TRBV29-1; abundance: .; d_gene: TRBD1; CDR3aa: CSVEPGQGEEKLFF; CDR3nt: TGCAGCGTTGAGCCGGGACAGGGCGAGGAAAAACTGTTTTTT
j_gene: TRBJ1-2; v_gene: TRBV30; abundance: .; d_gene: TRBD1; CDR3aa: CAWSQGTAGYGYTF; CDR3nt: TGTGCCTGGAGCCAGGGGACAGCAGGCTATGGCTACACCTTC
j_gene: TRBJ2-5; v_gene: TRBV5-1; abundance: .; d_gene: .; CDR3aa: CASSIGGEETQYF; CDR3nt: TGCGCCAGCAGCATCGGTGGGGAAGAGACCCAGTACTTC
j_gene: TRBJ1-2; v_gene: TRBV28; abundance: few; d_gene: .; CDR3aa: CASSLWGINYGYTF; CDR3nt: TGTGCCAGCAGTTTATGGGGGATTAACTATGGCTACACCTTC
j_gene: TRBJ2-1; v_gene: TRBV9; abundance: few; d_gene: .; CDR3aa: CASSVDPIYNEQFF; CDR3nt: TGTGCCAGCAGCGTAGACCCTATCTACAATGAGCAGTTCTTC
j_gene: TRBJ2-1; v_gene: TRBV11-1; abundance: .; d_gene: TRBD2; CDR3aa: CATAGTSNEQFF; CDR3nt: TGTGCCACCGCCGGGACTAGCAATGAGCAGTTCTTC
j_gene: TRBJ2-1; v_gene: TRBV5-1; abundance: .; d_gene: TRBD2; CDR3aa: CASSSVAGGGNEQFF; CDR3nt: TGCGCCAGCAGCTCCGTAGCGGGAGGAGGCAATGAGCAGTTCTTC
j_gene: TRBJ1-6; v_gene: TRBV25-1; abundance: .; d_gene: TRBD1; CDR3aa: CASSAQTGGYSPLHF; CDR3nt: TGTGCCAGCAGTGCCCAGACAGGGGGTTATTCACCCCTCCACTTT
j_gene: TRBJ2-7; v_gene: TRBV5-1; abundance: few; d_gene: TRBD2; CDR3aa: CASSLAREGLGEQYF; CDR3nt: TGCGCCAGCAGCTTGGCCCGGGAGGGGCTCGGCGAGCAGTACTTC
j_gene: TRBJ2-7; v_gene: TRBV30; abundance: .; d_gene: TRBD2; CDR3aa: CAWTSGTSGITGEEQYF; CDR3nt: TGTGCCTGGACCTCCGGGACTAGCGGGATTACCGGGGAGGAGCAGTACTTC